Shown below are 23 T cell receptor beta chains from a single sample sequenced in a study of response to subunit inactivated influenza vaccine. TCRdb re-derived calls from the RT-PCR reads in MiXCR, one entry per CDR3 protein. The sample has about 700,000 distinct CDR3 sequences, roughly 13% seen once. The source material was PBMCs from blood, sampled 14 days before vaccination. The source is a man aged 50 or older who received an inactivated influenza vaccine.

This clonotype occurred a few times. The genes are TRBV3-1 and TRBJ2-5; 8 positions match TRBD1. V shed 2 bases and J 4 bases; nucleotides not matched to a gene: 6. In germline, CDR1 is LGHDT, CDR2 YNNKEL (reference sequence). The CDR3 consists of 15 residues. For the CDR3, the DNA is TGTGCCAGCAGCCAATCGGACAGGGCGGGAGAGACCCAGTACTTC. It yields the protein CASSQSDRAGETQYF.

This clonotype was observed a handful of times. V is TRBV2 and J is TRBJ1-1; 7 bases map to TRBD1. The trim removed 6 bases at V and 8 bases at J, leaving 9 bases unmatched. The CDR3 has 13 amino acids. CDR1 is SNHLY, CDR2 FYNNEI, per germline. The CDR3 DNA sequence: TGTGCCAGCAGGCGGGACAGTCGAGGGGAAGCTTTCTTT. Protein sequence: CASRRDSRGEAFF. The whole variable domain, remainder taken from reference TRBV2 and TRBJ1-1, is EPEVTQTPSHQVTQMGQEVILRCVPISNHLYFYWYRQILGQKVEFLVSFYNNEISEKSEIFDDQFSVERPDGSNFTLKIRSTKLEDSAMYFCASRRDSRGEAFFGQGTRLTVV.

This clonotype was picked up a small number of times. This chain joins TRBV7-2 and TRBJ2-3; 7 bases line up with TRBD2. This CDR3 has 14 amino acids. Germline V gives CDR1 SGHTA, CDR2 FQGNSA. The ends lost 5 bases at V and 4 bases at J; junction bases unmatched: 6. This CDR3 reads CASSLRAGPDTQYF. The CDR3 region has the DNA TGTGCCAGCAGCCTTCGAGCGGGACCAGATACGCAGTATTTT. Drawing the rest from reference TRBV7-2 and TRBJ2-3, the complete variable domain is GAGVSQSPSNKVTEKGKDVELRCDPISGHTALYWYRQSLGQGLEFLIYFQGNSAPDKSGLPSDRFSAERTGGSVSTLTIQRTQQEDSAVYLCASSLRAGPDTQYFGPGTRLTVL.

The table lists this clonotype with many counts. The chain has TRBV7-2 and TRBJ2-3; D is undetermined. The V end lost 5 bases, the J end lost 9 bases, and 12 bases lay between the germline ends. CDR3 size: 12 residues. CDR1 SGHTA and CDR2 FQGNSA come from the germline V gene. CDR3 nucleotides: TGTGCCAGCAGCCCCGAGTTGGGGACGCAGTATTTT. The encoded protein is CASSPELGTQYF.

The genes are TRBV7-8 and TRBJ2-4, with D possibly being TRBD1 or TRBD2 (5 bases each). This CDR3 spans 14 amino acids. Trimming removed 4 bases from V and 6 bases from J, with 13 bases in between. Germline CDR1 SGHVS, CDR2 FQNEAQ. Here the CDR3 reads CASSSGAHGNIQYF. The CDR3 DNA sequence: TGTGCCAGCAGCTCCGGGGCGCACGGAAACATTCAGTACTTC.

This clonotype has a count of ten or more. The chain carries TRBV11-2 and TRBJ1-1, with D perhaps TRBD1 (5 bases). V lost 5 bases to trimming and J lost 3 bases, with 25 bases between them. The CDR3 runs to 18 residues. Germline V gene lookup returns CDR1 SGHAT and CDR2 FQNNGV. The CDR3 region has the DNA TGTGCCAGCAGCCCACAGGTGGTGGGGGTATTCGGGCACACTGAAGCTTTCTTT. Encoded protein: CASSPQVVGVFGHTEAFF.

Only a few counts were recorded for this clonotype. The chain employs TRBV29-1 and TRBJ1-1; the match to TRBD1 covers 7 bases. Germline CDR1 SQVTM, CDR2 ANQGSEA. The V segment lost 4 bases and the J segment 3 bases; nucleotides outside the gene matches: 5. This CDR3 is 13 amino acids long. This chain's CDR3 is CSVGYRGDTEAFF. The DNA for the CDR3 is TGCAGCGTTGGTTACAGGGGCGACACTGAAGCTTTCTTT.

This clonotype was counted many times. The V call is TRBV20-1, the J call TRBJ2-5; the match to TRBD1 covers 10 bases. The V gene's germline CDR1 is DFQATT and CDR2 SNEGSKA (reference sequence). V trimming: 6 bases; J trimming: 0 bases; junction bases outside the gene matches: 4. The CDR3 is made up of 14 amino acids. Written as DNA, the CDR3 is TGCAGTGCCCGGGACAGGGGCCACCAAGAGACCCAGTACTTC. Encoded protein: CSARDRGHQETQYF.

This chain joins TRBV27 and TRBJ2-1; the match to TRBD2 covers 9 bases. CDR1 is MNHEY, CDR2 SMNVEV, per germline (reference sequence). CDR3 length: 15 residues. The V segment lost 2 bases and the J segment 9 bases; nucleotides outside the gene matches: 8. The CDR3 loop is CASSLLAGGPGEQFF. The CDR3 nucleotides are TGTGCCAGCAGTTTACTTGCGGGGGGGCCAGGTGAGCAGTTCTTC.

Worth noting for this clonotype: Germline is not matched at one junction end, which may reflect a read error. The chain carries TRBV6-8 and TRBJ2-3; 8 bases fit TRBD2. Germline CDR1 MNHGY, CDR2 SAAAGT. CDR3 length equals 19 residues. In DNA form, the CDR3 reads TGTGCCATCAGTTTTACTAGCGGAGTCGACCATATCAGCACAGATACGCAGTATTTT. It encodes CAISFTSGVDHISTDTQYF.

Only a few counts were recorded for this clonotype. The chain is built from TRBV6-5 and TRBJ1-3; TRBD1 is a possible D gene (5 bases). The CDR3 contains 17 residues. Trimming took off 0 bases at V and 0 bases at J, with 12 bases between the two ends. Germline loops: CDR1 MNHEY, CDR2 SVGAGI. CDR3 DNA sequence: TGTGCCAGCAGTTACTCGACAGTGCCTAACTCTGGAAACACCATATATTTT. Protein: CASSYSTVPNSGNTIYF.

The V gene is TRBV5-6, the J gene TRBJ2-5; no definite D call. Trimming removed 1 base from V and 1 base from J, with 8 bases in between. Germline V CDR1 and CDR2: SGHDT, YYEEEE. The CDR3 spans 14 residues. The DNA of the CDR3 is TGTGCCAGCAGCTTGTATAACAGCCAAGAGACCCAGTACTTC. Protein: CASSLYNSQETQYF.

The chain recombines TRBV12-3 or TRBV12-4 with TRBJ2-5; 14 positions agree with TRBD2. V gave up 6 bases and J gave up 4 bases; unmatched junction bases: 7. The CDR3 sequence is 16 residues long. Here the CDR3 reads CASSPGTSGSLETQYF. The CDR3 DNA is TGTGCCAGCAGCCCTGGGACTAGCGGGAGCTTAGAGACCCAGTACTTC.

In the case of this clonotype: Given a much more abundant clone one base away, this may be a read error. The V call is TRBV5-1, the J call TRBJ2-7; D remains unclear. Germline V gene sequence: CDR1 SGHRS, CDR2 YFSETQ. CDR3 length: 12 residues. The V end was cut by 0 bases, the J end by 5 bases, with 6 bases between. The CDR3 loop is CASSLGPHEQYF. CDR3 sequence (DNA): TGCGCCAGCAGCTTGGGCCCCCACGAGCAGTACTTC.

This clonotype turned up a few times. V is TRBV25-1 and J is TRBJ2-2, with unresolved D. The CDR3 loop spans 15 amino acids. The germline V gene has CDR1 MGHDK and CDR2 SYGVNS. The ends were cut back, 1 base at V and 8 bases at J, with 14 bases in the middle. The CDR3 DNA follows: TGTGCCAGCAGTGAATCTCACCTACCGGCTGGGGAGCTGTTTTTT. It encodes CASSESHLPAGELFF.

The sample holds a few counts of this clonotype. V is TRBV7-3 and J is TRBJ1-1; no clear D. The CDR3 extends over 13 amino acids. The germline gives CDR1 SGHTA, CDR2 FQGTGA. Trimming cost V 5 bases and J 3 bases, with 10 bases left between them. Here the CDR3 reads CASSPGRYTEAFF. CDR3 in DNA: TGTGCCAGCAGCCCCGGGCGATACACTGAAGCTTTCTTT.

This clonotype came up many times. V usage is TRBV15 and J usage is TRBJ2-2; D is tentatively TRBD1 or TRBD2 (5 bases each). Germline CDR1 and CDR2: LNHNV and YYDKDF (reference sequence). V shed 2 bases and J shed 1 base, with 11 bases lying between them. The CDR3 is made up of 16 amino acids. In DNA form, the CDR3 reads TGTGCCACCAGCAGATCAGAGGGGTTGAACACCGGGGAGCTGTTTTTT. Its protein product is CATSRSEGLNTGELFF.

This clonotype was recorded at least ten times. V is TRBV7-9 and J is TRBJ1-5; 8 bases are shared with TRBD1. The junction had 11 bases not matched to a gene; V was cut back by 5 bases and J by 5 bases. The length of the CDR3 is 16 residues. CDR1 is SEHNR, CDR2 FQNEAQ, per germline (reference sequence). The CDR3, as DNA: TGTGCCAGCAGCGACTTCTCAGGGGGCGCCGATCAGCCCCAGCATTTT. Protein: CASSDFSGGADQPQHF.

J is TRBJ2-7 and V is TRBV29-1; 10 positions agree with TRBD1. The germline CDR1 and CDR2 sequences are SQVTM and ANQGSEA. There are 14 residues in the CDR3. V was pared by 4 bases and J by 2 bases, with 5 bases of the junction left unmatched. The CDR3 here is CSVGTGTGAYEQYF. The CDR3, as DNA: TGCAGCGTTGGAACCGGGACAGGGGCCTACGAGCAGTACTTC.

The genes are TRBV4-2 and TRBJ1-2; D may be TRBD1 (5 bases). This CDR3 region has 15 residues. Per the germline V gene, CDR1 is LGHNA and CDR2 is YNFKEQ. V was cut by 0 bases and J by 3 bases, with 11 bases left in between. In DNA form, the CDR3 reads TGTGCCAGCAGCCAAGATGGACAAAACTACTATGGCTACACCTTC. Translation: CASSQDGQNYYGYTF.

V gene TRBV7-2 combines with J gene TRBJ2-5; D tentatively reads TRBD1 or TRBD2 (6 bases each). The germline CDR1 and CDR2 sequences are SGHTA and FQGNSA. CDR3 length: 16 residues. Between the trimmed V and J ends, which lost 0 bases and 5 bases, there was a span of 16 bases. The CDR3 region is CASSLALGGRVETQYF. CDR3 sequence (DNA): TGTGCCAGCAGCTTAGCTTTAGGGGGGCGGGTGGAGACCCAGTACTTC. The variable domain in full, completed from reference TRBV7-2 and TRBJ2-5, reads GAGVSQSPSNKVTEKGKDVELRCDPISGHTALYWYRQSLGQGLEFLIYFQGNSAPDKSGLPSDRFSAERTGGSVSTLTIQRTQQEDSAVYLCASSLALGGRVETQYFGPGTRLLVL.

This clonotype was counted at least ten times. The chain links TRBV20-1 to TRBJ2-5, with 7 bases that match TRBD2. Germline loops: CDR1 DFQATT, CDR2 SNEGSKA (reference sequence). The junction had 2 bases not matched to a gene; V was cut back by 2 bases and J by 2 bases. The CDR3 loop spans 13 amino acids. CDR3 nucleotide sequence: TGCAGTGCTAGACTAGCGGAACAAGAGACCCAGTACTTC. Translating it yields CSARLAEQETQYF.

This rearrangement joins TRBV6-5 to TRBJ1-4; 7 bases match TRBD1. V trimming: 0 bases; J trimming: 1 base; junction bases outside the gene matches: 8. This CDR3 has 18 residues. The germline V gene encodes CDR1 MNHEY and CDR2 SVGAGI. CDR3 residues: CASSYSKGAGGTNEKLFF. The CDR3 DNA reads TGTGCCAGCAGTTACTCGAAGGGGGCCGGTGGAACTAATGAAAAACTGTTTTTT.